The next 15 T cell receptor beta chains were all read from a single sample in a study of long-term antiretroviral therapy in people with HIV. With survey level as its setting, the immunoSEQ assay was v3.0. Assay: immunoSEQ multiplex PCR; the TCRdb copy retains only in-frame clones and omits some. The sample comprises fewer than 25,000 clones, about 95% of which are singletons, and approximately 2.2% rests with the top ten. The sequencing here drew on unsorted PBMCs, taken around 4.7 years after starting antiretroviral therapy. All receptors come from a woman aged 45-60 years with HIV.

The J gene is TRBJ2-7, the V gene TRBV19; D gene uncertain. The CDR3 contains 11 residues. The V and J ends lost 6 bases and 3 bases respectively, with 6 bases between them. CDR1 is LNHDA, CDR2 SQIVND, per germline (reference sequence). As DNA, the CDR3 is TGTGCCAGTAGATCCCGCTACGAGCAGTACTTC. Amino acid sequence: CASRSRYEQYF.

V usage is TRBV6-5 and J usage is TRBJ1-2; D remains ambiguous. V lost 0 bases to trimming and J lost 2 bases, with 10 bases between them. The length of the CDR3 is 15 residues. The germline V gene has CDR1 MNHEY and CDR2 SVGAGI. This CDR3 is CASSYSTAGNYGYTF. In nucleotides, the CDR3 is TGTGCCAGCAGTTACTCGACCGCTGGAAACTATGGCTACACCTTC.

V is TRBV27 and J is TRBJ1-1, with unresolved D. V lost 6 bases and J 3 bases, leaving 11 bases between the germline ends. This CDR3 is built from 13 residues. Germline-derived CDR1 and CDR2 are MNHEY and SMNVEV (reference sequence). In nucleotides, the CDR3 is TGTGCCAGCAGCCCCCTCGGGGACACTGAAGCTTTCTTT. Its translation: CASSPLGDTEAFF.

J is TRBJ2-7 and V is TRBV7-8, with D unresolved. With 5 bases removed from V and 3 bases from J, the gap between germline ends came to 5 bases. The germline V gene has CDR1 SGHVS and CDR2 FQNEAQ. This CDR3 is 11 amino acids long. Written as DNA, the CDR3 is TGTGCCAGCAGCCTCCACTACGAGCAGTACTTC. This encodes CASSLHYEQYF.

The chain has TRBV5-1 and TRBJ1-1, with D perhaps matching TRBD1 (6 bases). Germline assignment: CDR1 SGHRS and CDR2 YFSETQ. The V and J ends lost 1 base and 2 bases respectively, with 12 bases between them. The CDR3 is 15 residues long. CDR3 region: CASSLFGGPNTEAFF. The DNA of the CDR3 is TGCGCCAGCAGCTTGTTCGGGGGGCCTAACACTGAAGCTTTCTTT.

This clone occurred a few times. V and J are TRBV28 and TRBJ1-2; D unresolved. Between the trimmed V and J ends, which lost 7 bases and 8 bases, there was a span of 17 bases. Germline CDR1 is MDHEN and CDR2 is SYDVKM. This CDR3 is 13 amino acids long. In DNA form, the CDR3 reads TGTGCCAGCACCTTCGGTACAGCACTCGGCTACACCTTC. This encodes CASTFGTALGYTF.

This sequence joins TRBV29-1 and TRBJ2-3; D is uncertain. The CDR3 spans 12 residues. The germline V gene encodes CDR1 SQVTM and CDR2 ANQGSEA. V lost 2 bases and J lost 3, with 6 bases in between. CDR3 residues: CSVEPFTDTQYF. The CDR3 DNA reads TGCAGCGTTGAACCGTTTACAGATACGCAGTATTTT.

The chain joins TRBV11-3 to TRBJ2-5; D possibly matches TRBD1 or TRBD2 (5 bases each). The CDR3 runs 13 residues. Germline-derived CDR1 and CDR2 are SGHNT and YENEEA. Trimming stripped 5 bases from V and 3 bases from J, with 10 bases between. CDR3 residues: CASSPGTEETQYF. The DNA of the CDR3 is TGTGCCAGCAGCCCGGGGACGGAAGAGACCCAGTACTTC.

The chain is built from TRBV7-9 and TRBJ1-2, with TRBD1 matching 8 bases. J was trimmed by 4 bases and V by 5 bases; bases with no gene match: 18. The length of the CDR3 is 18 residues. CDR1 is SEHNR, CDR2 FQNEAQ, per germline (reference sequence). The CDR3 protein is CASSAGGTGNIKLYGYTF. The CDR3 region has the DNA TGTGCCAGCAGCGCGGGGGGGACAGGCAATATCAAACTCTATGGCTACACCTTC.

The genes are TRBV13 and TRBJ2-3, with a possible D match to TRBD2 (5 bases). V was clipped by 2 bases and J by 5 bases, with 14 bases between them. Germline lookup yields CDR1 PRHDT and CDR2 FYEKMQ (reference sequence). The CDR3 spans 15 residues. The CDR3 region has the DNA TGTGCCAGCAGCTTACGGCGGAGGCCTGGAGATACGCAGTATTTT. Residues: CASSLRRRPGDTQYF.

The genes are TRBV2 and TRBJ1-2; no reliable D call. Germline CDR1 is SNHLY and CDR2 is FYNNEI. This CDR3 is 13 amino acids long. The V end lost 7 bases, the J end lost 3 bases, and 12 bases lay between the germline ends. CDR3 sequence reads: CASNGQLDYGYTF. The CDR3 DNA reads TGTGCCAGCAATGGGCAGCTGGACTATGGCTACACCTTC. The complete variable domain, with remaining parts taken from reference TRBV2 and TRBJ1-2, reads EPEVTQTPSHQVTQMGQEVILRCVPISNHLYFYWYRQILGQKVEFLVSFYNNEISEKSEIFDDQFSVERPDGSNFTLKIRSTKLEDSAMYFCASNGQLDYGYTFGSGTRLTVV.

V usage is TRBV5-1 and J usage is TRBJ1-1, with unresolved D. This CDR3 is 15 amino acids long. The V gene lost 3 bases and the J gene lost 0 bases, with 12 bases spanning the gap. CDR1 and CDR2 from the germline V gene are SGHRS and YFSETQ. The CDR3 region is CASSSPDRMNTEAFF. The CDR3 DNA reads TGCGCCAGCAGCTCCCCCGATCGAATGAACACTGAAGCTTTCTTT.

This clone was counted once. This sequence joins TRBV11-1 and TRBJ2-1, with D perhaps TRBD1 or TRBD2 (5 bases each). Germline CDR1 SGHAT, CDR2 FQDESV (reference sequence). CDR3 size: 14 residues. Trimming took 2 bases from V and 5 from J, leaving 10 bases between them. CDR3 protein: CASSLRGGNNEQFF. DNA of the CDR3: TGTGCCAGCAGCTTACGTGGGGGAAACAATGAGCAGTTCTTC.

This chain links TRBV15 with TRBJ1-1; TRBD1 might be the D (5 bases). The CDR3 extends over 16 amino acids. Between the trimmed V and J ends, which lost 0 bases and 5 bases, there was a span of 16 bases. Per germline, CDR1 LNHNV and CDR2 YYDKDF (reference sequence). The CDR3 region has the DNA TGTGCCACCAGCAGAGATAACGGGGCGCCGGGGACTGAAGCTTTCTTT. This encodes CATSRDNGAPGTEAFF. Complete variable domain (other parts from reference TRBV15 and TRBJ1-1): DAMVIQNPRYQVTQFGKPVTLSCSQTLNHNVMYWYQQKSSQAPKLLFHYYDKDFNNEADTPDNFQSRRPNTSFCFLDIRSPGLGDTAMYLCATSRDNGAPGTEAFFGQGTRLTVV.

The chain has TRBV6-1 and TRBJ2-5; TRBD2 matches at 16 bases. The V segment lost 7 bases and the J segment 5 bases; nucleotides outside the gene matches: 4. This CDR3 is built from 15 residues. In germline, CDR1 is MNHNS, CDR2 SASEGT. CDR3 sequence (DNA): TGTGCCAGCAAATGGGGACTAGCGGGAGGGGAGACCCAGTACTTC. Translated, it gives CASKWGLAGGETQYF.